Listed here are 26 T cell receptor beta chains from one sample, sequenced in a study of vaccination and CD4 T cells after COVID-19. Sequencing of cultured CD4+ T cell DNA used the Oncomine TCR Beta short-read assay. TCRdb redid the calling of the PCR reads with MiXCR, one entry per CDR3 protein. Seen here are around 20,000 distinct CDR3 sequences, 45% to 60% observed once, and the top ten hold around 5.9%. These receptors have no known antigen. Treatment: approximately nine-day PBMC culture with coronavirus spike peptide pools or control peptides (ViraFEST assay). The material sequenced was CD4+ T cells from blood, cultured in vitro. The receptor source for this set is a human donor who had recovered from COVID-19.

This rearrangement joins TRBV7-9 to TRBJ1-5; perhaps TRBD1 as D (6 bases). The CDR3 consists of 14 residues. V lost 2 bases to trimming and J lost 6 bases, with 11 bases between them. Germline loops: CDR1 SEHNR, CDR2 FQNEAQ (reference sequence). The chain's CDR3 is CASSLSGGGQPQHF. CDR3 sequence (DNA): TGTGCCAGCAGCTTATCGGGGGGCGGTCAGCCCCAGCATTTT.

The CDR3 DNA reads as TGCGCCAGCAAAAACTGGGACACACAAGAGACCCAGTACTTC. Its translation: CASKNWDTQETQYF. The chain links TRBV5-1 to TRBJ2-5; D may be TRBD1 (6 bases). This CDR3 contains 14 residues. Trimming cost V 6 bases and J 2 bases, with 14 bases left between them. Per the germline V gene, CDR1 is SGHRS and CDR2 is YFSETQ.

This rearrangement joins TRBV7-2 to TRBJ2-3, with a weak D call TRBD1 (7 bases). Germline CDR1 SGHTA, CDR2 FQGNSA. The CDR3 has 17 amino acids. Between the trimmed V and J ends, which lost 3 bases and 1 base, there was a span of 17 bases. Here the CDR3 DNA reads TGTGCCAGCAGCTTCCGGGACAGTCGACTAGGCACAGATACGCAGTATTTT. This sequence encodes CASSFRDSRLGTDTQYF. Filled out from reference TRBV7-2 and TRBJ2-3, the complete variable domain reads GAGVSQSPSNKVTEKGKDVELRCDPISGHTALYWYRQSLGQGLEFLIYFQGNSAPDKSGLPSDRFSAERTGGSVSTLTIQRTQQEDSAVYLCASSFRDSRLGTDTQYFGPGTRLTVL.

This clonotype was seen a handful of times. This chain joins TRBV7-2 and TRBJ2-3; 8 bases are shared with TRBD2. With V trimmed by 2 bases and J by 4 bases, 5 bases remained unmatched. This CDR3 spans 15 amino acids. Germline CDR1 and CDR2: SGHTA and FQGNSA. The CDR3 here is CASSLQAGDSDTQYF. The CDR3 DNA follows: TGTGCCAGCAGCTTACAAGCGGGAGATTCAGATACGCAGTATTTT.

A remark on this clonotype: One end of the junction varies from germline; a read error may be responsible. The chain is built from TRBV7-9 and TRBJ2-1; 13 positions agree with TRBD2. The germline CDR1 and CDR2 sequences are SEHNR and FQNEAQ (reference sequence). CDR3 length: 15 amino acids. The CDR3 DNA is TGCGCCAGCAGCGATGGACTAGCGGGAGCTGATGAGCAGTTCTTC. It is translated as CASSDGLAGADEQFF.

There are a few counts of this clonotype. The chain recombines TRBV2 with TRBJ1-5; TRBD1 is a possible D gene (5 bases). This CDR3 is 13 amino acids long. The germline V gene encodes CDR1 SNHLY and CDR2 FYNNEI. The germline V and J ends were trimmed by 6 bases and 3 bases, with 9 bases remaining between them. In DNA, the CDR3 is TGTGCCAGCAGGGGGCAGGACAATCAGCCCCAGCATTTT. Its protein product is CASRGQDNQPQHF.

The genes are TRBV20-1 and TRBJ1-5, with a tentative D call TRBD1 (5 bases). Per the germline V gene, CDR1 is DFQATT and CDR2 is SNEGSKA (reference sequence). The CDR3 has 13 amino acids. The V gene lost 8 bases and the J gene lost 5 bases, with 16 bases spanning the gap. The CDR3 here is CSTGRAPDQPQHF. The DNA of the CDR3 is TGCAGTACCGGCAGGGCTCCTGATCAGCCCCAGCATTTT.

This clonotype has just a few counts. The chain has TRBV20-1 and TRBJ2-5; 9 bases are a match to TRBD1. The CDR3 runs 14 residues. The V and J ends lost 4 bases and 4 bases, in that order; junction bases with no gene match: 7. The V gene's germline CDR1 is DFQATT and CDR2 SNEGSKA (reference sequence). In nucleotides, the CDR3 is TGCAGTGCTAAGCGGACAGGGGCGGGAGAGACCCAGTACTTC. Translation: CSAKRTGAGETQYF.

A few counts support this clonotype. The V call is TRBV11-2, the J call TRBJ2-3; TRBD1 matches at 8 bases. The ends lost 8 bases at V and 0 bases at J; junction bases unmatched: 7. The CDR3 runs 15 residues. The V gene's germline CDR1 is SGHAT and CDR2 FQNNGV. The CDR3 loop reads CASGRQGMSTDTQYF. Here the CDR3 DNA reads TGTGCCAGCGGCCGACAGGGGATGAGCACAGATACGCAGTATTTT.

This sequence joins TRBV6-1 and TRBJ1-1, with D maybe TRBD1 (5 bases). Between the trimmed V and J ends, which lost 6 bases and 3 bases, there was a span of 14 bases. This CDR3 contains 14 residues. CDR1 is MNHNS and CDR2 is SASEGT in the germline V gene. The CDR3 sequence: CASRNRYLDTEAFF. CDR3 bases: TGTGCCAGCAGAAACAGGTACCTGGACACTGAAGCTTTCTTT.

This chain uses TRBV20-1 with TRBJ1-2; no clear D gene. This CDR3 is built from 10 residues. V lost 0 bases to trimming and J lost 8 bases, with 4 bases between them. From germline, CDR1 is DFQATT and CDR2 SNEGSKA (reference sequence). CDR3: CSAREGGYTF. Written as DNA, the CDR3 is TGCAGTGCTAGAGAGGGAGGCTACACCTTC.

The chain links TRBV6-1 to TRBJ2-3; the D gene is possibly TRBD2 (5 bases). Deletions cut 6 bases from V and 3 bases from J, with 10 bases between. This CDR3 region has 13 residues. CDR1 MNHNS and CDR2 SASEGT come from the germline V gene. The CDR3 nucleotides read TGTGCCAGCAGCAAGGGAGTTACAGATACGCAGTATTTT. It is translated as CASSKGVTDTQYF.

Of note for this clonotype: The junction differs from germline at one of its ends, possibly a read error. This chain joins TRBV6-1 and TRBJ2-3, with 7 bases lining up with TRBD2. CDR3 size: 12 residues. Looked up from germline, CDR1 is MNHNS and CDR2 is SASEGT. The CDR3 spells CASSERGVGRDF. CDR3 DNA sequence: TGTGCCAGCAGTGAACGGGGGGTTGGTCGGGATTTT.

The chain employs TRBV19 and TRBJ2-1; TRBD2 aligns across 7 bases. Germline-derived CDR1 and CDR2 are LNHDA and SQIVND (reference sequence). Trimming removed 1 base from V and 7 bases from J; junction bases left unmatched: 1. There are 13 residues in the CDR3. The CDR3 sequence: CASSIGRENEQFF. The CDR3 nucleotides read TGTGCCAGTAGTATAGGGCGGGAGAATGAGCAGTTCTTC.

V usage is TRBV5-4 and J usage is TRBJ1-6; 7 nucleotides match TRBD1. Losses at the gene ends were 2 bases for V and 7 bases for J; bases not matched to a gene: 6. The germline V gene encodes CDR1 SGHNT and CDR2 YYREEE (reference sequence). This CDR3 contains 15 residues. CDR3 sequence (DNA): TGTGCCAGCAGCTTCTTTGGGACAGAGAATTCACCCCTCCACTTT. Translating it yields CASSFFGTENSPLHF. Filled out from reference TRBV5-4 and TRBJ1-6, the complete variable domain reads ETGVTQSPTHLIKTRGQQVTLRCSSQSGHNTVSWYQQALGQGPQFIFQYYREEENGRGNFPPRFSGLQFPNYSSELNVNALELDDSALYLCASSFFGTENSPLHFGNGTRLTVT.

The chain is built from TRBV2 and TRBJ2-7; the D is unclear. Germline loops: CDR1 SNHLY, CDR2 FYNNEI. The CDR3 sequence is 12 residues long. Deletions cut 2 bases from V and 6 bases from J, with 8 bases between. The CDR3: CASSESRGEQYF. In DNA, the CDR3 is TGTGCCAGCAGTGAATCTCGCGGCGAGCAGTACTTC.

The V call is TRBV12-3 or TRBV12-4, the J call TRBJ1-5; D not certain. Trimming took off 5 bases at V and 8 bases at J, with 10 bases between the two ends. The CDR3 is 12 amino acids. This CDR3 is CASSTELEPQHF. In DNA form, the CDR3 reads TGTGCCAGCAGTACGGAGTTGGAGCCCCAGCATTTT.

This rearrangement joins TRBV20-1 to TRBJ2-1, with D possibly matching TRBD2 (5 bases). The CDR3 contains 13 residues. The V end was cut by 2 bases, the J end by 4 bases, with 9 bases between. Germline V CDR1 and CDR2: DFQATT, SNEGSKA (reference sequence). CDR3 in DNA: TGCAGTGCTAGAAGGACTGTTTACAATGAGCAGTTCTTC. Residues: CSARRTVYNEQFF.

The rearrangement uses TRBV20-1 and TRBJ2-2; 8 bases agree with TRBD2. From germline, CDR1 is DFQATT and CDR2 SNEGSKA (reference sequence). The junction had 6 bases not matched to a gene; V was cut back by 3 bases and J by 6 bases. The CDR3 is 14 amino acids. The CDR3: CSARGLGGAGELFF. DNA of the CDR3: TGCAGTGCTAGGGGACTAGGGGGAGCCGGGGAGCTGTTTTTT.

This clonotype was counted a few times. The chain combines TRBV20-1 with TRBJ2-4; no clear D. The germline V and J ends were trimmed by 2 bases and 0 bases, with 17 bases remaining between them. This CDR3 contains 17 residues. Germline V gene data show CDR1 as DFQATT and CDR2 as SNEGSKA (reference sequence). CDR3 in amino acids: CSARTGLMPGAKNIQYF. The CDR3 nucleotides read TGCAGTGCTAGAACGGGCCTCATGCCAGGAGCCAAAAACATTCAGTACTTC.

Comments on this clonotype: The junction does not match germline at one end; this may be a read error. The CDR3: CASSQVLEPKNGYTF. The CDR3 bases are TGCGCCAGCAGCCAAGTGCTTGAGCCAAAGAATGGCTACACCTTC. This sequence joins TRBV7-9 and TRBJ1-2, with D unclear. CDR3 length: 15 residues. Germline V gene data show CDR1 as SEHNR and CDR2 as FQNEAQ (reference sequence).

Only a few counts were recorded for this clonotype. This chain links TRBV20-1 with TRBJ1-2, with a tentative D call TRBD1 (5 bases). Germline V gives CDR1 DFQATT, CDR2 SNEGSKA (reference sequence). The CDR3 is made up of 12 amino acids. The V end lost 0 bases, the J end lost 8 bases, and 10 bases lay between the germline ends. CDR3 amino acids: CSARDNGGGYTF. In DNA, the CDR3 is TGCAGTGCTAGAGATAACGGGGGGGGCTACACCTTC.

The V gene is TRBV12-3 or TRBV12-4, the J gene TRBJ1-5; D is unclear. The CDR3 sequence is 13 residues long. The V end lost 6 bases, the J end lost 4 bases, and 10 bases lay between the germline ends. For the CDR3, the DNA is TGTGCCAGCAGGGGCACCTGGAATCAGCCCCAGCATTTT. It is translated as CASRGTWNQPQHF.

The table lists this clonotype with a few counts. The chain uses TRBV20-1 and TRBJ1-5; D possibly corresponds to TRBD1 (6 bases). Germline V gene data show CDR1 as DFQATT and CDR2 as SNEGSKA (reference sequence). V lost 1 base, J lost 1 base, and 11 bases lay in between. This CDR3 spans 15 amino acids. The CDR3 DNA reads TGCAGTGCTAGAGTGGGGACAACCAGCAATCAGCCCCAGCATTTT. It specifies CSARVGTTSNQPQHF.

This clonotype was counted between two and nine times. CDR3 protein: CASSYRSGYGYTF. The DNA of the CDR3 is TGTGCCAGCAGTTACAGGTCAGGATATGGCTACACCTTC. V usage is TRBV6-5 and J usage is TRBJ1-2; no reliable D call. This CDR3 contains 13 residues. Per germline, CDR1 MNHEY and CDR2 SVGAGI. Trimming removed 2 bases from V and 5 bases from J, with 9 bases in between.

This chain uses TRBV19 with TRBJ2-2; D remains unclear. Between the trimmed V and J ends, which lost 3 bases and 5 bases, there was a span of 7 bases. From germline, CDR1 is LNHDA and CDR2 SQIVND (reference sequence). The CDR3 totals 13 residues. The CDR3 sequence: CASSMLGTGELFF. CDR3 DNA sequence: TGTGCCAGTAGTATGCTGGGGACCGGGGAGCTGTTTTTT.